Shown below are 16 T cell receptor beta chains from a single sample sequenced in a study of T cell responses to AZD1222 COVID-19 vaccine. TCRdb's copy holds only in-frame clones and misses some; the assay was immunoSEQ multiplex PCR. Among 150,000 to 180,000 clones listed, about 92% were seen once. The sample in question was peripheral blood, obtained on day 0 of AZD1222 vaccination. The receptors stem from an adult in good health.

V is TRBV9 and J is TRBJ2-7; D is unresolved. V was trimmed by 4 bases and J by 0 bases, leaving 11 bases between them. The CDR3 covers 14 residues. CDR1 is SGDLS and CDR2 is YYNGEE in the germline V gene. CDR3 sequence (DNA): TGTGCCAGCAGCCGAACCCCGAGCTCCTACGAGCAGTACTTC. Protein sequence: CASSRTPSSYEQYF. Using reference TRBV9 and TRBJ2-7 for the parts outside the CDR3, the full variable domain is DSGVTQTPKHLITATGQRVTLRCSPRSGDLSVYWYQQSLDQGLQFLIQYYNGEERAKGNILERFSAQQFPDLHSELNLSSLELGDSALYFCASSRTPSSYEQYFGPGTRLTVT.

The chain is built from TRBV19 and TRBJ2-3; a weak D match, TRBD2 (6 bases). Germline V CDR1 and CDR2: LNHDA, SQIVND (reference sequence). Trimming removed 4 bases at V and 4 bases at J, with 15 bases between. This CDR3 has 15 residues. The chain's CDR3 is CASSTWGDRADTQYF. Written as DNA, the CDR3 is TGTGCCAGTAGTACCTGGGGGGATAGGGCAGATACGCAGTATTTT.

The chain recombines TRBV9 with TRBJ2-1; maybe TRBD2 (5 bases). V dropped 4 bases and J dropped 5 bases, with 10 bases sitting between them. CDR3 length: 13 residues. Germline V gene data show CDR1 as SGDLS and CDR2 as YYNGEE. The CDR3: CASSKDGDNEQFF. The CDR3 nucleotides are TGTGCCAGCAGCAAAGACGGGGACAATGAGCAGTTCTTC.

This chain uses TRBV6-6 with TRBJ1-1, with D tentatively TRBD1 (6 bases). The CDR3 runs 13 residues. The germline V gene has CDR1 MNHNY and CDR2 SVGAGI (reference sequence). The germline V and J ends were trimmed by 0 bases and 5 bases, with 7 bases remaining between them. The chain's CDR3 is CASSYSRGTEAFF. The CDR3 DNA is TGTGCCAGCAGTTACTCGAGGGGGACTGAAGCTTTCTTT.

The CDR3 loop reads CASSPGTSGSTDTQYF. CDR3 nucleotides: TGTGCCAGCAGCCCTGGGACTAGCGGAAGCACAGATACGCAGTATTTT. V and J are TRBV7-3 and TRBJ2-3, with 11 positions matching TRBD2. CDR1 and CDR2 (germline): SGHTA, FQGTGA. This CDR3 spans 16 amino acids. V lost 5 bases to trimming and J lost 0 bases; unmatched junction nucleotides: 4.

In this sample, this clone turned up once. The chain combines TRBV19 with TRBJ1-6, with TRBD1 matching over 9 bases. CDR1 and CDR2 (germline): LNHDA, SQIVND (reference sequence). The V and J ends lost 0 bases and 9 bases, in that order; junction bases with no gene match: 3. CDR3 size: 15 residues. The CDR3 DNA sequence: TGTGCCAGTAGTATAGAGGGGACAGGGACTTCACCCCTCCACTTT. Translated: CASSIEGTGTSPLHF.

The chain uses TRBV6-2 or TRBV6-3 and TRBJ2-5; TRBD2 matches at 8 bases. Germline V gene lookup returns CDR1 MNHEY and CDR2 SVGEGT. V lost 2 bases, J lost 3 bases, and 11 bases stayed unmatched. CDR3 size: 17 residues. CDR3 sequence: CASSYLAGGWIEETQYF. DNA for the CDR3: TGTGCCAGCAGTTACCTTGCGGGAGGCTGGATTGAAGAGACCCAGTACTTC.

The chain employs TRBV12-3 or TRBV12-4 and TRBJ2-3, with D perhaps matching TRBD1 or TRBD2 (5 bases each). The CDR3 runs to 13 residues. V was shortened by 7 bases and J by 1 base, with 9 bases between the two germline ends. CDR3 region: CASNQGGTDTQYF. The CDR3 nucleotides are TGTGCCAGCAACCAGGGAGGCACAGATACGCAGTATTTT.

The chain has TRBV6-5 and TRBJ1-5, with 7 bases fitting TRBD1. CDR1 MNHEY and CDR2 SVGAGI come from the germline V gene. V gave up 5 bases and J gave up 2 bases; unmatched junction bases: 3. The CDR3 is 14 residues long. CDR3: CASSPGTGNQPQHF. The CDR3 DNA reads TGTGCCAGCAGTCCCGGGACAGGCAATCAGCCCCAGCATTTT.

The chain joins TRBV28 to TRBJ1-1; D is possibly TRBD1 (6 bases). The germline CDR1 and CDR2 sequences are MDHEN and SYDVKM. The CDR3 totals 15 residues. V gave up 4 bases and J gave up 1 base, with 13 bases separating them. CDR3 nucleotide sequence: TGTGCCAGCAGTTCGGGGGGGGGCTGGAACACTGAAGCTTTCTTT. Translation: CASSSGGGWNTEAFF. The full variable domain, completed using reference TRBV28 and TRBJ1-1, is DVKVTQSSRYLVKRTGEKVFLECVQDMDHENMFWYRQDPGLGLRLIYFSYDVKMKEKGDIPEGYSVSREKKERFSLILESASTNQTSMYLCASSSGGGWNTEAFFGQGTRLTVV.

This rearrangement joins TRBV2 to TRBJ2-5; maybe TRBD1 (5 bases). The germline V gene has CDR1 SNHLY and CDR2 FYNNEI. V was shortened by 0 bases and J by 9 bases, with 14 bases between the two germline ends. The CDR3 covers 14 residues. CDR3 amino acids: CASSEALRQSAQYF. The CDR3 DNA reads TGTGCCAGCAGTGAAGCGCTTCGACAGTCGGCCCAGTACTTC.

This rearrangement joins TRBV7-9 to TRBJ1-5; D call uncertain. The CDR3 sequence is 13 residues long. V was cut by 3 bases and J by 5 bases, with 8 bases left in between. The germline CDR1 and CDR2 sequences are SEHNR and FQNEAQ (reference sequence). In DNA form, the CDR3 reads TGTGCCAGCAGCTTGGAGGGCGATCAGCCCCAGCATTTT. It encodes CASSLEGDQPQHF. Together with reference TRBV7-9 and TRBJ1-5, the CDR3 gives the full variable domain: DTGVSQNPRHKITKRGQNVTFRCDPISEHNRLYWYRQTLGQGPEFLTYFQNEAQLEKSRLLSDRFSAERPKGSFSTLEIQRTEQGDSAMYLCASSLEGDQPQHFGDGTRLSIL.

V and J are TRBV9 and TRBJ1-1; D gene unclear. Trimming removed 0 bases at V and 5 bases at J, with 8 bases between. The CDR3 spans 13 residues. Germline assignment: CDR1 SGDLS and CDR2 YYNGEE. This CDR3 is CASSVGDRTEAFF. CDR3 DNA sequence: TGTGCCAGCAGCGTAGGGGATCGGACTGAAGCTTTCTTT.

This chain uses TRBV15 with TRBJ2-7; D assignment may be TRBD1 or TRBD2 (5 bases each). Looked up from germline, CDR1 is LNHNV and CDR2 is YYDKDF (reference sequence). This CDR3 has 22 residues. Trimming took off 0 bases at V and 7 bases at J, with 37 bases between the two ends. CDR3 sequence: CATSRELGVFGATGPVSGEQYF. CDR3 bases: TGTGCCACCAGCAGAGAACTGGGTGTTTTCGGAGCAACAGGTCCCGTATCGGGGGAGCAGTACTTC.

This clone was counted a single time. The J gene is TRBJ2-7, the V gene TRBV11-3, with D uncertain. CDR1 is SGHNT, CDR2 YENEEA, per germline. The V gene lost 1 base and the J gene lost 0 bases, with 10 bases spanning the gap. The CDR3 loop spans 15 amino acids. The CDR3 loop reads CASSLVPESSYEQYF. In nucleotides, the CDR3 is TGTGCCAGCAGCTTAGTCCCTGAGAGCTCCTACGAGCAGTACTTC.

The chain combines TRBV7-2 with TRBJ1-2, with no clear D. Trimming removed 2 bases at V and 8 bases at J, with 18 bases between. The CDR3 runs 15 residues. The germline V gene has CDR1 SGHTA and CDR2 FQGNSA. In nucleotides, the CDR3 is TGTGCCAGCAGCTTATTTCGGACCCAGGAAAGAGGCTACACCTTC. Translating gives CASSLFRTQERGYTF.